The present TCR beta chain was sequenced within a study of T cell repertoires in cytomegalovirus infection. Study-wide background: Used in the study were CMV epitopes, some recently identified and HLA-C-restricted, others well-studied and HLA-B-restricted. Public TCR beta signatures indicated both CMV infection and matching HLA type.

In regard to this clonotype: Antigen specificity is unknown.

Broader study findings: Within the response measured ex vivo, HLA-C-restricted CMV-specific TCR beta clonotypes were dominant.

This CDR3 region has 15 residues. V gave up 5 bases and J gave up 5 bases; unmatched junction bases: 9. Looked up from germline, CDR1 is SGHTA and CDR2 is FQGNSA. TCRdb analysed the reads with MiXCR anew, one entry per CDR3 protein. The sample contains fewer than 650,000 distinct CDR3 sequences, about 39% of which appear only once. This TCR was recovered from a human donor in good health (CMV status not recorded). Some clones in this sample may be carry-over from other donors' samples. The specimen comprised cultured PBMCs, sampled from culture after CMV antigen stimulation. V gene TRBV7-2 combines with J gene TRBJ1-5, with 7 bases that match TRBD1. This CDR3 is CASSPRGGSDQPQHF. The CDR3, as DNA: TGTGCCAGCAGCCCCAGGGGGGGAAGTGATCAGCCCCAGCATTTT. The full variable domain, its missing parts supplied by reference TRBV7-2 and TRBJ1-5, is GAGVSQSPSNKVTEKGKDVELRCDPISGHTALYWYRQSLGQGLEFLIYFQGNSAPDKSGLPSDRFSAERTGGSVSTLTIQRTQQEDSAVYLCASSPRGGSDQPQHFGDGTRLSIL.